Below, 26 T cell receptor beta chains from the same sample are listed, as sequenced in a study of regulatory T cells in long-lasting Graves disease. Both iRepertoire HTBI primers and Arm-PCR of CDR3 regions were used to build the TCR beta libraries. TCRdb reanalysed the multiplex PCR reads using MiXCR and keeps one entry per CDR3 protein. This table has 600,000 to 800,000 distinct CDR3 sequences, around 30% appearing once. The time point was: persistent/refractory GD, antithyroid drugs over 5 years with positive TRAb. Preparation of the TCR library used RNA extracted from PBMCs. This specimen consisted of peripheral blood mononuclear cells (PBMCs), obtained when the disease was refractory, from a patient treated with antithyroid drugs. These receptors originate from a female donor with Graves disease.

CDR3 sequence reads: CSASPGGAPGPYEQYF. The DNA of the CDR3 is TGCAGTGCTAGCCCCGGGGGGGCGCCCGGGCCCTACGAGCAGTACTTC. The gene calls are TRBV20-1 and TRBJ2-7; TRBD2 matches 8 bases. CDR3 length: 16 residues. Germline V gene lookup returns CDR1 DFQATT and CDR2 SNEGSKA (reference sequence). After removal of 3 bases from V and 2 bases from J, the junction contained 12 bases not matched to a gene.

This clonotype was picked up a small number of times. V and J are TRBV6-5 and TRBJ1-1; D ambiguous. CDR3 length: 14 amino acids. Germline V gene lookup returns CDR1 MNHEY and CDR2 SVGAGI. V lost 4 bases and J 2 bases, leaving 11 bases between the germline ends. The CDR3 region is CASSFKQPNTEAFF. The DNA of the CDR3 is TGTGCCAGCAGTTTCAAACAGCCCAACACTGAAGCTTTCTTT.

This clonotype was recorded only once. The rearrangement links TRBV4-1 to TRBJ1-6, with D perhaps TRBD1 (6 bases). Trimming took off 3 bases at V and 7 bases at J, with 10 bases between the two ends. From germline, CDR1 is MGHRA and CDR2 YSYEKL. CDR3 length equals 14 residues. The CDR3 sequence is CASSHRGGNSPLHF. In DNA, the CDR3 is TGCGCCAGCAGCCACAGGGGTGGGAATTCACCCCTCCACTTT.

This clonotype was recorded at least ten times. The genes are TRBV2 and TRBJ1-1, with 8 positions matching TRBD1. V trimming: 4 bases; J trimming: 4 bases; junction bases outside the gene matches: 8. This CDR3 has 15 residues. CDR1 is SNHLY, CDR2 FYNNEI, per germline. In DNA form, the CDR3 reads TGTGCCAGCAGTGGCGGGGACAGGCGGAGCACTGAAGCTTTCTTT. It is translated as CASSGGDRRSTEAFF. The variable domain in full, with the rest retrieved from reference TRBV2 and TRBJ1-1, is EPEVTQTPSHQVTQMGQEVILRCVPISNHLYFYWYRQILGQKVEFLVSFYNNEISEKSEIFDDQFSVERPDGSNFTLKIRSTKLEDSAMYFCASSGGDRRSTEAFFGQGTRLTVV.

This clonotype was picked up a small number of times. V is TRBV20-1 and J is TRBJ1-1; TRBD1 might be the D (6 bases). Trimming cost V 6 bases and J 9 bases, with 11 bases left between them. Germline-derived CDR1 and CDR2 are DFQATT and SNEGSKA (reference sequence). The CDR3 is 10 residues long. The CDR3 bases are TGCAGTGCGGAGGACAGCAAAGCTTTCTTT. The encoded protein is CSAEDSKAFF.

This clonotype showed up just a few times. The rearrangement links TRBV12-3 or TRBV12-4 to TRBJ1-5; maybe TRBD1 (5 bases). With 4 bases removed from V and 11 bases from J, the gap between germline ends came to 15 bases. The CDR3 contains 13 residues. The CDR3 spells CASSSRGISAQHF. The CDR3 coding sequence is TGTGCCAGCAGTTCCCGGGGGATCTCAGCCCAGCATTTT.

This clonotype came up a few times. The chain couples TRBV12-3 or TRBV12-4 to TRBJ2-7, with 8 bases fitting TRBD2. Unmatched junction bases numbered 7, after V lost 4 bases and J lost 2 bases. The CDR3 covers 15 residues. In nucleotides, the CDR3 is TGTGCCAGCAGTTACTCTTCGGGAGGGCCCTACGAGCAGTACTTC. Amino acid sequence: CASSYSSGGPYEQYF.

This clonotype was seen a handful of times. V gene TRBV6-2 or TRBV6-3 combines with J gene TRBJ1-5; TRBD1 aligns across 7 bases. J gave up 12 bases and V 1 base, and 12 bases lay outside the gene matches. CDR1 MNHEY and CDR2 SVGEGT come from the germline V gene. This CDR3 is 15 amino acids long. CDR3 DNA: TGTGCCAGCAGTTACTTAGTCAGGGGGGTCTCCGGCCAGCATTTT. Protein: CASSYLVRGVSGQHF.

V gene TRBV19 combines with J gene TRBJ1-1; the D gene is possibly TRBD1 (5 bases). From germline, CDR1 is LNHDA and CDR2 SQIVND (reference sequence). V lost 0 bases, J lost 0 bases, and 11 bases lay in between. CDR3 size: 16 residues. As DNA, the CDR3 is TGTGCCAGTAGTATAGACGTCGGGGCTATGAACACTGAAGCTTTCTTT. Encoded protein: CASSIDVGAMNTEAFF.

The chain couples TRBV19 to TRBJ1-5; tentatively, D is TRBD1 (5 bases). Germline CDR1 reads LNHDA; CDR2 reads SQIVND (reference sequence). This CDR3 spans 13 amino acids. V was trimmed by 6 bases and J by 7 bases, leaving 13 bases between them. The CDR3 reads CASSQGGEQPQHF. The CDR3 DNA is TGTGCCAGTAGCCAAGGAGGGGAACAGCCCCAGCATTTT.

This clonotype was recorded once. This sequence joins TRBV30 and TRBJ1-1, with TRBD1 matching 10 bases. Germline V CDR1 and CDR2: GTSNPN, SVGIG (reference sequence). Trimming removed 1 base from V and 8 bases from J; junction bases left unmatched: 4. The CDR3 is 13 amino acids. The DNA of the CDR3 is TGTGCCTGGAGTGAGACAGGGGGCGGAGAAGCTTTCTTT. Residues: CAWSETGGGEAFF.

The chain joins TRBV20-1 to TRBJ1-2; the match to TRBD1 covers 8 bases. CDR3 size: 15 residues. Trimming at V came to 6 bases and at J to 5 bases, leaving 14 bases not matched to a gene. Germline lookup yields CDR1 DFQATT and CDR2 SNEGSKA (reference sequence). The CDR3, as DNA: TGCAGTGCACCACCTGGACAGGGCAGATTGTATGGCTACACCTTC. This gives the protein CSAPPGQGRLYGYTF.

In its sample, this clonotype was seen many times. The V call is TRBV2, the J call TRBJ1-1; D may be TRBD1 (5 bases). Per the germline V gene, CDR1 is SNHLY and CDR2 is FYNNEI. V was clipped by 7 bases and J by 1 base, with 13 bases between them. The CDR3 is 14 residues long. DNA for the CDR3: TGTGCCAGCATCCCCGGGACGGGGAACACTGAAGCTTTCTTT. This translates into CASIPGTGNTEAFF. Full variable domain (remainder filled in from reference TRBV2 and TRBJ1-1): EPEVTQTPSHQVTQMGQEVILRCVPISNHLYFYWYRQILGQKVEFLVSFYNNEISEKSEIFDDQFSVERPDGSNFTLKIRSTKLEDSAMYFCASIPGTGNTEAFFGQGTRLTVV.

The chain links TRBV5-1 to TRBJ1-5; a possible D gene is TRBD1 (6 bases). Looked up from germline, CDR1 is SGHRS and CDR2 is YFSETQ. This CDR3 has 16 residues. V lost 0 bases, J lost 2 bases, and 12 bases lay in between. The CDR3 sequence is CASSLGSDRGNQPQHF. As DNA, the CDR3 is TGCGCCAGCAGCTTGGGTTCGGACAGAGGCAATCAGCCCCAGCATTTT. Full variable domain (remainder filled in from reference TRBV5-1 and TRBJ1-5): KAGVTQTPRYLIKTRGQQVTLSCSPISGHRSVSWYQQTPGQGLQFLFEYFSETQRNKGNFPGRFSGRQFSNSRSEMNVSTLELGDSALYLCASSLGSDRGNQPQHFGDGTRLSIL.

This chain joins TRBV10-3 and TRBJ2-7; D gene unclear. Trimming took off 5 bases at V and 4 bases at J, with 6 bases between the two ends. Germline V lookup: CDR1 ENHRY, CDR2 SYGVKD. This CDR3 comprises 11 residues. The CDR3 nucleotides are TGTGCCATCAGTAAAAAGTACGAGCAGTACTTC. This encodes CAISKKYEQYF.

This clonotype appeared a few times. In nucleotides, the CDR3 is TGTGCCAGCAGCATCAAACCGGGAGTTAATGAAAAACTGTTTTTT. Translated, it gives CASSIKPGVNEKLFF. The chain links TRBV13 to TRBJ1-4; no definite D call. Trimming cost V 5 bases and J 4 bases, with 14 bases left between them. Germline V gene lookup returns CDR1 PRHDT and CDR2 FYEKMQ (reference sequence). The CDR3 totals 15 residues.

V is TRBV13 and J is TRBJ2-3; 11 bases are shared with TRBD2. The germline CDR1 and CDR2 sequences are PRHDT and FYEKMQ (reference sequence). V shed 6 bases, J shed 3 bases, and the junction held 14 bases outside the gene matches. The CDR3 is 18 amino acids. The DNA for the CDR3 is TGTGCCAGCAGTGTCCCACCCGGTACTAGCGGGAGAACAGATACGCAGTATTTT. Translated, it gives CASSVPPGTSGRTDTQYF.

This clonotype occurred many times. This chain connects TRBV20-1 to TRBJ1-5; 7 bases line up with TRBD1. Trimming took 5 bases from V and 5 from J; bases not matched to a gene: 3. Per germline, CDR1 DFQATT and CDR2 SNEGSKA (reference sequence). This CDR3 is 12 amino acids long. The CDR3 DNA reads as TGCAGTGCTTCCAGGGGGGATCAGCCCCAGCATTTT. Amino acid sequence: CSASRGDQPQHF.

In this sample, this clonotype turned up a few times. The CDR3 here is CASSVESGWTQGSYTF. CDR3 bases: TGTGCCAGCAGCGTAGAATCGGGTTGGACGCAGGGGAGCTACACCTTC. This sequence joins TRBV9 and TRBJ1-2; a possible D gene is TRBD1 (6 bases). The germline CDR1 and CDR2 sequences are SGDLS and YYNGEE. Trimming shortened V by 0 bases and J by 9 bases, and 21 bases separated the two germline ends. The CDR3 contains 16 residues.

This clonotype was counted a single time. In nucleotides, the CDR3 is TGTGCCATCAGTGAGTCGACATTAGGTGAGCAGTTCTTC. This gives the protein CAISESTLGEQFF. The J gene is TRBJ2-5, the V gene TRBV10-3; D is undetermined. The DNA end lines up better with TRBJ2-1; the J call may be wrong. Germline V gives CDR1 ENHRY, CDR2 SYGVKD. The CDR3 consists of 13 residues.

The rearrangement links TRBV11-1 to TRBJ2-1; D gene ambiguous. Deletions cut 5 bases from V and 9 bases from J, with 20 bases between. Germline CDR1 reads SGHAT; CDR2 reads FQDESV (reference sequence). The length of the CDR3 is 15 residues. The CDR3 region has the DNA TGTGCCAGCAGCCCCTTGGACCGTTCTCTTGGTGAGCAGTTCTTC. This codes for CASSPLDRSLGEQFF.

The gene calls are TRBV29-1 and TRBJ1-1, with D tentatively TRBD1 (6 bases). Germline V gene sequence: CDR1 SQVTM, CDR2 ANQGSEA. This CDR3 contains 14 residues. The V and J ends lost 4 bases and 1 base respectively, with 13 bases between them. CDR3 in amino acids: CSVVLQGQNTEAFF. The DNA for the CDR3 is TGCAGCGTTGTACTACAGGGACAGAACACTGAAGCTTTCTTT.

This clonotype has just a few counts. V gene TRBV30 combines with J gene TRBJ2-7; D is possibly TRBD1 (6 bases). V lost 1 base, J lost 0 bases, and 16 bases lay in between. The CDR3 is 16 residues long. Germline assignment: CDR1 GTSNPN and CDR2 SVGIG (reference sequence). CDR3 nucleotides: TGTGCCTGGAGTGCCCTCGGACAGTACAGCTCCTACGAGCAGTACTTC. Translation: CAWSALGQYSSYEQYF. The variable domain in full, completed from reference TRBV30 and TRBJ2-7, reads SQTIHQWPATLVQPVGSPLSLECTVEGTSNPNLYWYRQAAGRGLQLLFYSVGIGQISSEVPQNLSASRPQDRQFILSSKKLLLSDSGFYLCAWSALGQYSSYEQYFGPGTRLTVT.

This clonotype was seen a few times. This rearrangement joins TRBV29-1 to TRBJ1-5; 11 nucleotides agree with TRBD1. CDR3 length equals 16 residues. Per the germline V gene, CDR1 is SQVTM and CDR2 is ANQGSEA. J lost 3 bases, V lost 7 bases, and 11 bases had no gene match. CDR3 DNA: TGCAGCGGCGGACAGGGGGCCCTAGCATTCAATCAGCCCCAGCATTTT. This encodes CSGGQGALAFNQPQHF.

This clonotype was seen ten or more times. The J gene is TRBJ1-2, the V gene TRBV2; tentatively, D is TRBD1 (5 bases). The length of the CDR3 is 15 residues. V gave up 6 bases and J gave up 2 bases, with 16 bases separating them. CDR1 is SNHLY, CDR2 FYNNEI, per germline. CDR3 bases: TGTGCCAGCAGGGGTCCCGGGACGGGGAACTATGGCTACACCTTC. Translation: CASRGPGTGNYGYTF.

In its sample, this clonotype was seen many times. The rearrangement joins TRBV2 to TRBJ2-4; unclear D gene. V lost 4 bases, J lost 6 bases, and 16 bases lay in between. The CDR3 has 15 residues. The germline V gene encodes CDR1 SNHLY and CDR2 FYNNEI. CDR3 sequence: CASSAPGFGRNIQYF. In DNA, the CDR3 is TGTGCCAGCAGTGCCCCCGGGTTTGGCAGAAACATTCAGTACTTC.